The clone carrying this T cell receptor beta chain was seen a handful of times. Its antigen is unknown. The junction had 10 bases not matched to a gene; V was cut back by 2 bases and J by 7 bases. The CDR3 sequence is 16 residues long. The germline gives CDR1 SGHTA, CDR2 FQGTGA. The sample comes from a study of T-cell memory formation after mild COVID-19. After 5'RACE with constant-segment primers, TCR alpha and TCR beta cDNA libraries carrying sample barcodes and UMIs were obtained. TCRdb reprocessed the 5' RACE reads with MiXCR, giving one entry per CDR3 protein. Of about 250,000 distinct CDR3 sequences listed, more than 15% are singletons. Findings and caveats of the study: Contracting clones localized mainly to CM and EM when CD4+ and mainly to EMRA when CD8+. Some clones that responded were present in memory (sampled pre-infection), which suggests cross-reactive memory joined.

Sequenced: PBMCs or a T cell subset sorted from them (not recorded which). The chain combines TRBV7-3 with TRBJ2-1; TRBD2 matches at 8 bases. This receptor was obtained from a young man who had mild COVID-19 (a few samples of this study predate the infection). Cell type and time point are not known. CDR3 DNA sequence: TGTGCCAGCAGCTTAGGGGCTAGCGGGCTACGAAATGAGCAGTTCTTC. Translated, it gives CASSLGASGLRNEQFF.